This TCR beta chain comes out of a study of early T cells in non-severe SARS-CoV-2 infection. As for this clonotype: With a much larger clone just one base away, this may be a read error.

TCRdb processed the 5' RACE reads anew with MiXCR; each CDR3 protein has one entry. Of some 61,000 distinct CDR3 sequences listed, 13% are singletons. CDR1 LGHDT and CDR2 YNNKEL come from the germline V gene (reference sequence). The CDR3 contains 13 residues. This chain uses TRBV3-1 with TRBJ2-3; no definite D call. The sequencing sample was made of whole blood. This clonotype was obtained from an adult who was a healthcare worker with PCR-confirmed SARS-CoV-2 infection or an uninfected control (not recorded which). CDR3 nucleotides: TGTGCCAGCGGCCAACGGCCTGCAGATACGCAGTATTTT. Translating gives CASGQRPADTQYF.